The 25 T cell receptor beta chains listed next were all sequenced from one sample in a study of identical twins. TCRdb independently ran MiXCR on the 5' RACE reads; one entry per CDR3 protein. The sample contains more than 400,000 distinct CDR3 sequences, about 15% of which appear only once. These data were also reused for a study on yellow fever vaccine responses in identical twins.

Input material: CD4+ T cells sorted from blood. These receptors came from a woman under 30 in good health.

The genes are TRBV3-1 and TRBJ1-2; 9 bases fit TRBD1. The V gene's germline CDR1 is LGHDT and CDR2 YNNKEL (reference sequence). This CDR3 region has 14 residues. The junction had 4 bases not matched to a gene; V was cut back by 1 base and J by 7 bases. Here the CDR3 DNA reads TGTGCCAGCAGCCAAGCACAGGGGGCTGGTGGCTACACCTTC. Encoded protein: CASSQAQGAGGYTF.

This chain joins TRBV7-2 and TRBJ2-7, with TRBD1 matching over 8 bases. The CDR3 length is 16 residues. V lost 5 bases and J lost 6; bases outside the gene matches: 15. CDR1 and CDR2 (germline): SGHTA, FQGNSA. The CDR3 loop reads CASSTRTGFPLSEQYF. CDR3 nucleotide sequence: TGTGCCAGCAGCACCCGGACAGGGTTCCCCCTCAGCGAGCAGTACTTC.

The CDR3 protein is CASSKLRELYNEQFF. CDR3 sequence (DNA): TGTGCCAGCAGCAAATTGCGGGAGCTCTACAATGAGCAGTTCTTC. V gene TRBV21-1 combines with J gene TRBJ2-1. TRBV21-1 is a pseudogene segment. The CDR3 runs to 15 residues.

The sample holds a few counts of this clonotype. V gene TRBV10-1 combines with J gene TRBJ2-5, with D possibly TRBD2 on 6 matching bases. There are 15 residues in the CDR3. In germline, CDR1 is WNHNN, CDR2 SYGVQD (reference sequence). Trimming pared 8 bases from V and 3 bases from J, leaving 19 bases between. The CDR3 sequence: CASPNGGLCKETQYF. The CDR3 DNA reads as TGCGCCAGCCCAAATGGAGGACTATGCAAAGAGACCCAGTACTTC.

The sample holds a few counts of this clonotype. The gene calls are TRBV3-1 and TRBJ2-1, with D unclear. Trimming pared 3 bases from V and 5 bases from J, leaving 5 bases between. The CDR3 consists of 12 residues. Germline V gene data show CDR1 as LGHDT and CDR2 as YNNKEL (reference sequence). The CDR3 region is CASSQPNNEQFF. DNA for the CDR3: TGTGCCAGCAGCCAGCCTAACAATGAGCAGTTCTTC.

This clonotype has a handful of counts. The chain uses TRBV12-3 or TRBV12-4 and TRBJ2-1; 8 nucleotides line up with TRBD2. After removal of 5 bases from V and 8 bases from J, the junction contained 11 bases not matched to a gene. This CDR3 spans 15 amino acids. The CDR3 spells CASSRSGLGFDEQFF. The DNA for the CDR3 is TGTGCCAGCAGTCGCTCGGGACTAGGGTTCGATGAGCAGTTCTTC.

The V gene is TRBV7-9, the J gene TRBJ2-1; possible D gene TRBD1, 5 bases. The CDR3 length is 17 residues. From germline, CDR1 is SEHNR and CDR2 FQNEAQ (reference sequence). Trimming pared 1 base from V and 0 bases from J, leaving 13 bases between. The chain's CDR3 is CASSLGAGIDSYNEQFF. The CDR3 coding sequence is TGTGCCAGCAGCTTAGGGGCAGGGATTGACTCCTACAATGAGCAGTTCTTC.

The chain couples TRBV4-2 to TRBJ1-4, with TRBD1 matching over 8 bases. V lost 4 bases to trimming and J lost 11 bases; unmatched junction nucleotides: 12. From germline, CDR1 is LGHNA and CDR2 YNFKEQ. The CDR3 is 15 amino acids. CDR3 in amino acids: CASSRAGGSGGKLFF. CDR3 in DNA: TGTGCCAGCAGCCGAGCAGGGGGCTCGGGAGGGAAACTGTTTTTT.

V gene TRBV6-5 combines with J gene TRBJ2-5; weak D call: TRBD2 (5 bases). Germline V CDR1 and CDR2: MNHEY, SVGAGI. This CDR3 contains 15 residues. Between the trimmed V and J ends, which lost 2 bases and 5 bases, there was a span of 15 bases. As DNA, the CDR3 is TGTGCCAGCAGTTACGAGGCTAGCCGTGGGGAGACCCAGTACTTC. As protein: CASSYEASRGETQYF.

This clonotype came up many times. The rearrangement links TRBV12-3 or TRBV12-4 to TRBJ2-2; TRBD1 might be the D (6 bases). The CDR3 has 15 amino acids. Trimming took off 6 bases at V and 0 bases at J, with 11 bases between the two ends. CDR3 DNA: TGTGCCAGCAGCCCTGGACAGCCGAACACCGGGGAGCTGTTTTTT. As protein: CASSPGQPNTGELFF.

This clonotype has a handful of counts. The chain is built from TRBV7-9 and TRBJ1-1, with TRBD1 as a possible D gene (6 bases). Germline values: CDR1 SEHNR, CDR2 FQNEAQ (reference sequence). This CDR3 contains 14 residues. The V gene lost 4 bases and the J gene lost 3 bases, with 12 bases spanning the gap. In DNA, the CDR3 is TGTGCCAGCAGCTCCGGGGGGCATCACACTGAAGCTTTCTTT. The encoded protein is CASSSGGHHTEAFF. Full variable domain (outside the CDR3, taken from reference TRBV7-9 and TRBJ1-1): DTGVSQNPRHKITKRGQNVTFRCDPISEHNRLYWYRQTLGQGPEFLTYFQNEAQLEKSRLLSDRFSAERPKGSFSTLEIQRTEQGDSAMYLCASSSGGHHTEAFFGQGTRLTVV.

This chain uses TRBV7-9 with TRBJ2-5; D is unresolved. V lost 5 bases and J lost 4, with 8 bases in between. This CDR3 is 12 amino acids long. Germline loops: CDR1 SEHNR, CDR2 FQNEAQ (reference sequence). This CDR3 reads CASSRTLETQYF. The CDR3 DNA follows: TGTGCCAGCAGCCGGACGCTAGAGACCCAGTACTTC.

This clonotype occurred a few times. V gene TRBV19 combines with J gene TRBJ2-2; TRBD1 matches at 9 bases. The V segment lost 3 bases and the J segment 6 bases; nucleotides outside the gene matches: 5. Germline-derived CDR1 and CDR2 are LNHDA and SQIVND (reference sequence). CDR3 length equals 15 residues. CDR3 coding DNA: TGTGCCAGTAGTATTCGGACAGGGGAAGCCGGGGAGCTGTTTTTT. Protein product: CASSIRTGEAGELFF. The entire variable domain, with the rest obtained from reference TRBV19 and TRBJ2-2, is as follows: DGGITQSPKYLFRKEGQNVTLSCEQNLNHDAMYWYRQDPGQGLRLIYYSQIVNDFQKGDIAEGYSVSREKKESFPLTVTSAQKNPTAFYLCASSIRTGEAGELFFGEGSRLTVL.

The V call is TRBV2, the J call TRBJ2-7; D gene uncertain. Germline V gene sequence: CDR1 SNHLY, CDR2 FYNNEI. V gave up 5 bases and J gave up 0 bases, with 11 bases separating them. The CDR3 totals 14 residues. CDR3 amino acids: CASSKTTSSYEQYF. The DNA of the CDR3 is TGTGCCAGCAGTAAAACGACAAGCTCCTACGAGCAGTACTTC.

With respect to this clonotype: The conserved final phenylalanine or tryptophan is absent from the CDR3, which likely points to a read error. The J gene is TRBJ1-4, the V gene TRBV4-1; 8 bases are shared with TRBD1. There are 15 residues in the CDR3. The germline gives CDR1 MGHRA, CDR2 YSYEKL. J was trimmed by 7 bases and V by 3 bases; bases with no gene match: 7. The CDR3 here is CASSQAGTGREKLFV. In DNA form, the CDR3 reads TGCGCCAGCAGCCAGGCCGGGACAGGCCGTGAAAAACTGTTTGTT.

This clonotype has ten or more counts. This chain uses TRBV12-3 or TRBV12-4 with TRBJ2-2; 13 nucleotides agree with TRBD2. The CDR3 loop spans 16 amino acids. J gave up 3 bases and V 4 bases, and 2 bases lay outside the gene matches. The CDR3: CASSSGLAGYTGELFF. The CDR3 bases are TGTGCCAGCAGTTCGGGACTAGCGGGATACACCGGGGAGCTGTTTTTT.

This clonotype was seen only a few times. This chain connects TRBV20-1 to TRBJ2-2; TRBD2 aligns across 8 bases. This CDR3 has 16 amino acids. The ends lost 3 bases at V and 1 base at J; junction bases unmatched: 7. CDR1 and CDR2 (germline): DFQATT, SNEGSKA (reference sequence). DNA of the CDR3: TGCAGTGCTAGGGGGAAGACTAGCGTGAACACCGGGGAGCTGTTTTTT. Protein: CSARGKTSVNTGELFF.

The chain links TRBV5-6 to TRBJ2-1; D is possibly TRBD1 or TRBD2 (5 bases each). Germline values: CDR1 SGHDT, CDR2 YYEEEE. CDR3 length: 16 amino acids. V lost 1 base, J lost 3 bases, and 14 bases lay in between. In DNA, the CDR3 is TGTGCCAGCAGCTTGAGTGGGACGGAGTACTACAATGAGCAGTTCTTC. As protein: CASSLSGTEYYNEQFF. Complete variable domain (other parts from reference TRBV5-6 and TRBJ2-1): DAGVTQSPTHLIKTRGQQVTLRCSPKSGHDTVSWYQQALGQGPQFIFQYYEEEERQRGNFPDRFSGHQFPNYSSELNVNALLLGDSALYLCASSLSGTEYYNEQFFGPGTRLTVL.

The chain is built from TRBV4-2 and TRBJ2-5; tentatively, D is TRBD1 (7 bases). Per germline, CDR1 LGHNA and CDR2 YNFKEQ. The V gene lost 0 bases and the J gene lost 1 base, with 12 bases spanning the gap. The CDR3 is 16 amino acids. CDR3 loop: CASSQDQGGLQETQYF. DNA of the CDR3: TGTGCCAGCAGCCAAGATCAGGGGGGACTCCAAGAGACCCAGTACTTC.

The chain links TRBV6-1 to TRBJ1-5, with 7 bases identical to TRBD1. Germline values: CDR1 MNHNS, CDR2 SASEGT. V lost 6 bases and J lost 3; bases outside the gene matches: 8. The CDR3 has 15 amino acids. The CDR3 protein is CASSPGQADNQPQHF. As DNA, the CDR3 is TGTGCCAGCAGCCCTGGACAGGCCGACAATCAGCCCCAGCATTTT.

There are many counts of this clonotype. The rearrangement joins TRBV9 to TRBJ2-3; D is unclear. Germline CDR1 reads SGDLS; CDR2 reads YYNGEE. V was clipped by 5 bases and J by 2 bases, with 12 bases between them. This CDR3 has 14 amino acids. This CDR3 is CASSFVPNTDTQYF. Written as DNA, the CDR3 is TGTGCCAGCAGTTTTGTTCCGAACACAGATACGCAGTATTTT.

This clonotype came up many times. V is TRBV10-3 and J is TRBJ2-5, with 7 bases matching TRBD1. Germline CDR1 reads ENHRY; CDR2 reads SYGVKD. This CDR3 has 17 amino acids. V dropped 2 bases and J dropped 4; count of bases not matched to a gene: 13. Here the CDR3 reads CAISEGTGTAGGETQYF. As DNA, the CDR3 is TGTGCCATCAGTGAGGGAACCGGGACAGCTGGAGGAGAGACCCAGTACTTC.

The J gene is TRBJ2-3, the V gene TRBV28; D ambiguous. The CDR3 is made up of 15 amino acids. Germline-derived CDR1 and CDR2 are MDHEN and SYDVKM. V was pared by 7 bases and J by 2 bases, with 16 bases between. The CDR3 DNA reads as TGTGCCAGCAAAATAAACAGAAAAATCACAGATACGCAGTATTTT. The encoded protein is CASKINRKITDTQYF.

CDR3 nucleotide sequence: TGTGCCAGCAGCTTAGTTGTCGGGGGAGACGCAGATACGCAGTATTTT. It yields the protein CASSLVVGGDADTQYF. This rearrangement joins TRBV7-9 to TRBJ2-3; tentatively, D is TRBD2 (6 bases). The CDR3 extends over 16 amino acids. CDR1 and CDR2 from the germline V gene are SEHNR and FQNEAQ (reference sequence). V was clipped by 1 base and J by 4 bases, with 15 bases between them. The whole variable domain, remainder taken from reference TRBV7-9 and TRBJ2-3, is DTGVSQNPRHKITKRGQNVTFRCDPISEHNRLYWYRQTLGQGPEFLTYFQNEAQLEKSRLLSDRFSAERPKGSFSTLEIQRTEQGDSAMYLCASSLVVGGDADTQYFGPGTRLTVL.

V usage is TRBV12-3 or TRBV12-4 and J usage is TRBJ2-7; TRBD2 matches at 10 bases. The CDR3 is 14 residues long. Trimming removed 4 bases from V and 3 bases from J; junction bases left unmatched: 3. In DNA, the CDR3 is TGTGCCAGCAGTTGGGCTAGCGGGAGCTACGAGCAGTACTTC. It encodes CASSWASGSYEQYF.